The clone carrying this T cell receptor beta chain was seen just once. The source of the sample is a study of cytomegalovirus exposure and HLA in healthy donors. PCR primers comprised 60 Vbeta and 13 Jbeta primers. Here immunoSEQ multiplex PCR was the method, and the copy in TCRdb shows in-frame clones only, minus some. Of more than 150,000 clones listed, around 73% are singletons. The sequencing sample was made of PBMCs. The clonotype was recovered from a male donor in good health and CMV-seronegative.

CDR3 region: CTSSLLEQGFVLVTGELFF. DNA of the CDR3: TGCACCAGCAGCCTCCTAGAACAGGGCTTCGTCTTGGTCACCGGGGAGCTGTTTTTT. This sequence joins TRBV1 and TRBJ2-2; whether TRBD1, the table's D call, matches the DNA was not checked. TRBV1 is tagged as a pseudogene. The CDR3 covers 19 residues.